These 13 T cell receptor beta chains were all obtained from the same sample, sequenced in a study of early T cells in non-severe SARS-CoV-2 infection. One entry per CDR3 protein results from TCRdb running MiXCR on the 5' RACE reads. The table has 50,000 to 60,000 distinct CDR3 sequences, over 7% seen once. The sample comprised whole blood. These receptors were collected from an adult who was a healthcare worker with PCR-confirmed SARS-CoV-2 infection or an uninfected control (not recorded which).

This clonotype was found many times. The chain is built from TRBV29-1 and TRBJ1-1; unclear D gene. The CDR3 is 13 residues long. Germline V gene sequence: CDR1 SQVTM, CDR2 ANQGSEA. The V and J ends lost 4 bases and 3 bases respectively, with 12 bases between them. This CDR3 reads CSVGNGVDTEAFF. As DNA, the CDR3 is TGCAGCGTTGGGAACGGGGTGGACACTGAAGCTTTCTTT. Combining the CDR3 with reference TRBV29-1 and TRBJ1-1 gives the whole variable domain SAVISQKPSRDICQRGTSLTIQCQVDSQVTMMFWYRQQPGQSLTLIATANQGSEATYESGFVIDKFPISRPNLTFSTLTVSNMSPEDSSIYLCSVGNGVDTEAFFGQGTRLTVV.

This chain links TRBV6-1 with TRBJ2-2; a possible D gene is TRBD2 (6 bases). Looked up from germline, CDR1 is MNHNS and CDR2 is SASEGT. Between the trimmed V and J ends, which lost 3 bases and 9 bases, there was a span of 8 bases. The CDR3 is 12 residues long. CDR3 in DNA: TGTGCCAGCAGTGAGGGGGGTTGGGAGCTGTTTTTT. As protein: CASSEGGWELFF.

This chain links TRBV7-8 with TRBJ2-3; D uncertain. Germline CDR1 SGHVS, CDR2 FQNEAQ. Trimming shortened V by 3 bases and J by 3 bases, and 10 bases separated the two germline ends. The CDR3 has 14 amino acids. The CDR3 DNA sequence: TGTGCCAGCAGCTTGACCGAAAATACAGATACGCAGTATTTT. This gives the protein CASSLTENTDTQYF. Full variable domain (remainder filled in from reference TRBV7-8 and TRBJ2-3): GAGVSQSPRYKVAKRGQDVALRCDPISGHVSLFWYQQALGQGPEFLTYFQNEAQLDKSGLPSDRFFAERPEGSVSTLKIQRTQQEDSAVYLCASSLTENTDTQYFGPGTRLTVL.

The table lists this clonotype with a few counts. The V gene is TRBV2, the J gene TRBJ1-6, with D unresolved. The CDR3 has 15 amino acids. CDR1 is SNHLY and CDR2 is FYNNEI in the germline V gene. V lost 2 bases to trimming and J lost 7 bases, with 12 bases between them. The CDR3 bases are TGTGCCAGCAGTGAATACCACGGCAGGAATTCACCCCTCCACTTT. It translates to CASSEYHGRNSPLHF.

This clonotype has at least ten counts. The rearrangement joins TRBV30 to TRBJ1-1; D is unclear. The CDR3 extends over 12 amino acids. Between the trimmed V and J ends, which lost 3 bases and 1 base, there was a span of 6 bases. Germline V CDR1 and CDR2: GTSNPN, SVGIG (reference sequence). The CDR3 spells CAWRKGNTEAFF. The CDR3 nucleotides are TGTGCCTGGAGAAAGGGGAACACTGAAGCTTTCTTT.

This clonotype was picked up many times. The rearrangement links TRBV12-3 or TRBV12-4 to TRBJ2-1; no firm D call. The CDR3 loop spans 15 amino acids. V gave up 3 bases and J gave up 4 bases, with 13 bases separating them. CDR3 DNA: TGTGCCAGCAGTTTGAGGACCGCTCTTTACAATGAGCAGTTCTTC. Protein: CASSLRTALYNEQFF.

This clonotype was counted ten times or more. This sequence joins TRBV25-1 and TRBJ1-1; D not resolved. CDR1 is MGHDK and CDR2 is SYGVNS in the germline V gene. Trimming left V 2 bases short and J 5 bases short, with 12 bases between. This CDR3 region has 14 residues. The CDR3 nucleotides are TGTGCCAGCAGTGAAGGACCCTCGGGTACTGAAGCTTTCTTT. Protein product: CASSEGPSGTEAFF.

This clonotype was recorded many times. This rearrangement joins TRBV11-2 to TRBJ2-1, with 10 bases fitting TRBD2. This CDR3 comprises 17 residues. After removal of 3 bases from V and 3 bases from J, the junction contained 8 bases not matched to a gene. Germline loops: CDR1 SGHAT, CDR2 FQNNGV. Here the CDR3 reads CASSLDLAGGFYNEQFF. The CDR3 DNA sequence: TGTGCCAGCAGCTTGGATTTAGCGGGAGGATTCTACAATGAGCAGTTCTTC.

This clonotype came up a few times. This chain joins TRBV20-1 and TRBJ2-3; possible D gene TRBD2, 6 bases. Germline V lookup: CDR1 DFQATT, CDR2 SNEGSKA (reference sequence). This CDR3 spans 14 amino acids. The V end was cut by 3 bases, the J end by 0 bases, with 10 bases between. The CDR3 sequence is CSAREGPSTDTQYF. Written as DNA, the CDR3 is TGCAGTGCTAGGGAGGGGCCTAGCACAGATACGCAGTATTTT.

In its sample, this clonotype was seen many times. The chain is built from TRBV12-3 or TRBV12-4 and TRBJ2-7; D is undetermined. V shed 5 bases and J shed 3 bases, with 8 bases lying between them. The CDR3 is made up of 12 amino acids. The CDR3 is CASSNSRYEQYF. The DNA of the CDR3 is TGTGCCAGCAGTAATAGCCGCTACGAGCAGTACTTC.

The table lists this clonotype with many counts. The rearrangement uses TRBV7-9 and TRBJ2-3, with 7 nucleotides matching TRBD2. The CDR3 loop spans 17 amino acids. The ends lost 0 bases at V and 3 bases at J; junction bases unmatched: 9. Germline CDR1 reads SEHNR; CDR2 reads FQNEAQ (reference sequence). CDR3 nucleotide sequence: TGTGCCAGCAGCTTAGCAGGGTCGAGCGGGACGACAGATACGCAGTATTTT. It specifies CASSLAGSSGTTDTQYF. The variable domain in full, completed from reference TRBV7-9 and TRBJ2-3, reads DTGVSQNPRHKITKRGQNVTFRCDPISEHNRLYWYRQTLGQGPEFLTYFQNEAQLEKSRLLSDRFSAERPKGSFSTLEIQRTEQGDSAMYLCASSLAGSSGTTDTQYFGPGTRLTVL.

This clonotype has at least ten counts. The chain carries TRBV3-1 and TRBJ1-1, with a weak D call TRBD1 (5 bases). The V gene lost 0 bases and the J gene lost 6 bases, with 14 bases spanning the gap. From germline, CDR1 is LGHDT and CDR2 YNNKEL (reference sequence). The CDR3 covers 15 residues. DNA for the CDR3: TGTGCCAGCAGCCAAGAGTCCTCAGGGCTGGCTGAAGCTTTCTTT. Translating it yields CASSQESSGLAEAFF.

The chain is built from TRBV25-1 and TRBJ2-3; D is unresolved. This CDR3 has 13 residues. Germline assignment: CDR1 MGHDK and CDR2 SYGVNS. V was trimmed by 1 base and J by 4 bases, leaving 6 bases between them. CDR3 sequence: CASSEWISDTQYF. CDR3 DNA: TGTGCCAGCAGTGAATGGATCTCAGATACGCAGTATTTT.